A single sample is the source of the 20 T cell receptor beta chains below, sequenced in a study of blood T cell repertoires in COVID-19. Method: immunoSEQ multiplex PCR; TCRdb's copy keeps in-frame clones and lacks some. The sample records around 230,000 clones, 89% being singletons. Sequencing was performed on PBMCs or T cells enriched from blood (not recorded which). The receptor set was obtained from a woman younger than 45 with acute COVID-19.

The rearrangement links TRBV29-1 to TRBJ1-2; 7 bases fit TRBD1. The length of the CDR3 is 13 residues. After removal of 6 bases from V and 3 bases from J, the junction contained 7 bases not matched to a gene. Looked up from germline, CDR1 is SQVTM and CDR2 is ANQGSEA. The CDR3 here is CSVTTGVDYGYTF. The CDR3 coding sequence is TGCAGCGTGACCACAGGGGTAGACTATGGCTACACCTTC.

Of note for this clone: Relative to the germline gene, one junction end is altered; a read error may explain this. V gene TRBV5-4 combines with J gene TRBJ1-2; 9 bases map to TRBD1. The CDR3 runs 14 residues. Germline loops: CDR1 SGHNT, CDR2 YYREEE (reference sequence). Here the CDR3 reads CASSVTGGSYSYTF. The CDR3 bases are TGTGCCAGCAGCGTCACAGGGGGCTCCTATAGCTACACCTTC.

This chain joins TRBV11-2 and TRBJ1-1; D is undetermined. V lost 0 bases to trimming and J lost 2 bases, with 4 bases between them. Germline-derived CDR1 and CDR2 are SGHAT and FQNNGV. The CDR3 totals 13 residues. CDR3 sequence reads: CASSLDHNTEAFF. The CDR3 DNA reads TGTGCCAGCAGCTTAGACCATAACACTGAAGCTTTCTTT.

The chain recombines TRBV5-4 with TRBJ1-2; 10 bases fit TRBD1. Germline values: CDR1 SGHNT, CDR2 YYREEE (reference sequence). The CDR3 runs to 15 residues. The J segment lost 4 bases and the V segment lost 4 bases, leaving 7 bases of the junction unmatched. In DNA form, the CDR3 reads TGTGCCAGCAGCCGCGGACAGGGGGAGGCCTATGGCTACACCTTC. Translation: CASSRGQGEAYGYTF.

This chain connects TRBV19 to TRBJ1-2; no firm D call. This CDR3 spans 13 amino acids. V lost 5 bases, J lost 4 bases, and 11 bases lay in between. The germline gives CDR1 LNHDA, CDR2 SQIVND (reference sequence). In nucleotides, the CDR3 is TGTGCCAGTAGTCCTCCGGAGGGCTATGGCTACACCTTC. It translates to CASSPPEGYGYTF.

The chain's CDR3 is CATADRGYGYTF. CDR3 DNA sequence: TGTGCCACCGCGGACAGGGGCTATGGCTACACCTTC. V gene TRBV15 combines with J gene TRBJ1-2, with 9 positions matching TRBD1. This CDR3 has 12 amino acids. Germline loops: CDR1 LNHNV, CDR2 YYDKDF (reference sequence). The V segment lost 8 bases and the J segment 4 bases; nucleotides outside the gene matches: 2.

This rearrangement joins TRBV5-1 to TRBJ2-5; TRBD1 agrees at 7 bases. V was pared by 4 bases and J by 2 bases, with 2 bases of the junction left unmatched. Germline loops: CDR1 SGHRS, CDR2 YFSETQ. CDR3 size: 13 residues. The CDR3 reads CASSGGQQETQYF. CDR3 DNA: TGCGCCAGCAGCGGGGGACAGCAAGAGACCCAGTACTTC.

This sequence joins TRBV24-1 and TRBJ1-5; D uncertain. The CDR3 runs to 14 residues. With 1 base removed from V and 1 base from J, the gap between germline ends came to 4 bases. The germline CDR1 and CDR2 sequences are KGHDR and SFDVKD. The CDR3 coding sequence is TGTGCCACCAGTGATTTCCAGAGCAATCAGCCCCAGCATTTT. Translating gives CATSDFQSNQPQHF.

The J gene is TRBJ1-1, the V gene TRBV6-5, with 8 bases fitting TRBD1. CDR3 size: 14 residues. The trim removed 6 bases at V and 1 base at J, leaving 4 bases unmatched. The V gene's germline CDR1 is MNHEY and CDR2 SVGAGI. CDR3 coding DNA: TGTGCCAGCAGGGTGACAGGGGAGAACACTGAAGCTTTCTTT. Protein product: CASRVTGENTEAFF.

The CDR3 DNA follows: TGTGCCAGCAGAGACAGCTCCTATAATTCACCCCTCCACTTT. Encoded protein: CASRDSSYNSPLHF. The chain uses TRBV6-5 and TRBJ1-6, with TRBD1 as a possible D gene (5 bases). Germline CDR1 is MNHEY and CDR2 is SVGAGI. The CDR3 is 14 residues long. The germline V and J ends were trimmed by 6 bases and 0 bases, with 6 bases remaining between them.

The genes are TRBV10-2 and TRBJ2-6; the match to TRBD2 covers 7 bases. The CDR3 loop spans 19 amino acids. The germline V gene encodes CDR1 WSHSY and CDR2 SAAADI. V dropped 6 bases and J dropped 0; count of bases not matched to a gene: 14. Here the CDR3 DNA reads TGCGCCAGCAGGGGGGACGGACGGGAGGTCAACTCTGGGGCCAACGTCCTGACTTTC. This codes for CASRGDGREVNSGANVLTF.

The V and J genes are TRBV3-1 (or the pseudogene TRBV3-2) and TRBJ1-1; D is possibly TRBD1 (5 bases). The CDR3 length is 13 residues. Trimming took 5 bases from V and 7 from J, leaving 14 bases between them. Germline V lookup: CDR1 LGHDT, CDR2 YNNKEL (reference sequence). The CDR3 loop is CASSFTGGFEAFF. The CDR3 DNA follows: TGTGCCAGCAGCTTTACCGGGGGGTTTGAAGCTTTCTTT.

The J gene is TRBJ1-6, the V gene TRBV24-1; D is uncertain. Trimming shortened V by 7 bases and J by 5 bases, and 8 bases separated the two germline ends. Germline CDR1 KGHDR, CDR2 SFDVKD. The length of the CDR3 is 13 residues. The CDR3 here is CATRKRDNSPLHF. The CDR3 nucleotides are TGTGCCACCAGAAAAAGAGATAATTCACCCCTCCACTTT.

The rearrangement uses TRBV9 and TRBJ1-3, with D possibly matching TRBD1 (5 bases). Germline CDR1 SGDLS, CDR2 YYNGEE. The V gene lost 3 bases and the J gene lost 2 bases, with 6 bases spanning the gap. The CDR3 is 13 amino acids. CDR3 amino acids: CASSGGTGNTIYF. CDR3 sequence (DNA): TGTGCCAGCAGCGGGGGCACTGGAAACACCATATATTTT. The whole variable domain, remainder taken from reference TRBV9 and TRBJ1-3, is DSGVTQTPKHLITATGQRVTLRCSPRSGDLSVYWYQQSLDQGLQFLIQYYNGEERAKGNILERFSAQQFPDLHSELNLSSLELGDSALYFCASSGGTGNTIYFGEGSWLTVV.

The V and J genes are TRBV5-8 and TRBJ2-2; 7 positions match TRBD2. The germline CDR1 and CDR2 sequences are SGHTS and YDEGEE. CDR3 size: 18 residues. The trim removed 4 bases at V and 4 bases at J, leaving 16 bases unmatched. The CDR3 DNA reads as TGTGCCAGCAGCCCTCCTGGGGGGGGTGTATGGAGCACCGGGGAGCTGTTTTTT. It yields the protein CASSPPGGGVWSTGELFF.

CDR3 residues: CASSSGEQFF. CDR3 sequence (DNA): TGTGCCAGCAGTTCGGGTGAGCAGTTCTTC. The genes are TRBV11-3 and TRBJ2-1, with D hard to call. This CDR3 spans 10 amino acids. Germline CDR1 SGHNT, CDR2 YENEEA. V was clipped by 6 bases and J by 9 bases, with 6 bases between them.

This clone was counted once. The gene calls are TRBV6-5 and TRBJ1-1, with TRBD1 matching over 8 bases. Germline trimming cut 5 bases from V and 4 bases from J; bases unmatched to any gene: 6. This CDR3 contains 14 residues. Germline-derived CDR1 and CDR2 are MNHEY and SVGAGI. In DNA form, the CDR3 reads TGTGCCAGCAGTCCACAGGGGGGCCGCACTGAAGCTTTCTTT. This sequence encodes CASSPQGGRTEAFF.

The chain links TRBV4-1 to TRBJ1-5; 7 bases match TRBD1. V dropped 5 bases and J dropped 2; count of bases not matched to a gene: 6. The CDR3 runs to 15 residues. Germline V CDR1 and CDR2: MGHRA, YSYEKL. CDR3 loop: CASSVTGDGNQPQHF. The CDR3 nucleotides are TGCGCCAGCAGCGTTACAGGGGACGGCAATCAGCCCCAGCATTTT.

V is TRBV5-1 and J is TRBJ2-7; D gene ambiguous. This CDR3 contains 11 residues. V was trimmed by 4 bases and J by 3 bases, leaving 5 bases between them. From germline, CDR1 is SGHRS and CDR2 YFSETQ. CDR3 bases: TGCGCCAGCAGCGCGGACTACGAGCAGTACTTC. Encoded protein: CASSADYEQYF.

This clone was recorded a few times. The V call is TRBV10-1, the J call TRBJ1-1; no firm D call. The V gene's germline CDR1 is WNHNN and CDR2 SYGVQD (reference sequence). The ends were cut back, 0 bases at V and 5 bases at J, with 10 bases in the middle. CDR3 length: 14 amino acids. CDR3 bases: TGCGCCAGCAGTGAGTCTGCCTCTCGGACTGAAGCTTTCTTT. It translates to CASSESASRTEAFF.